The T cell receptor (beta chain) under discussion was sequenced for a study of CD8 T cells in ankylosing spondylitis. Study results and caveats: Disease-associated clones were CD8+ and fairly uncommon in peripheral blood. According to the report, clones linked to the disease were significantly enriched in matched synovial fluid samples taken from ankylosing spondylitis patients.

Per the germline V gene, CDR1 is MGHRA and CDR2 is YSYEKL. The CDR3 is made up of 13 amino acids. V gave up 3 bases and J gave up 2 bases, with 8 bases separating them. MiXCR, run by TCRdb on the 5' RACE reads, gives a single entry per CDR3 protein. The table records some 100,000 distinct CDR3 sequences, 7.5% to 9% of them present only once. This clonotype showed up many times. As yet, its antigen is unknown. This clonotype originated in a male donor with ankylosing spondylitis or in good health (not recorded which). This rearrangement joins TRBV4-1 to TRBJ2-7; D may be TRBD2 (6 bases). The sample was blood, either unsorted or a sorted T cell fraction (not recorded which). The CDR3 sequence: CASSHGGTYEQYF. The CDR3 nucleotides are TGCGCCAGCAGCCACGGGGGTACCTACGAGCAGTACTTC.